This TCR beta chain comes out of a study of blood T cell repertoires in COVID-19. This table comes from immunoSEQ multiplex PCR, and its TCRdb copy is limited to in-frame clones, with some not included. The data contain some 140,000 clones, 70% to 80% of them seen just once; the ten biggest clones take up roughly 5.1%. Germline lookup yields CDR1 WSHSY and CDR2 SAAADI. Losses at the gene ends were 7 bases for V and 10 bases for J; bases not matched to a gene: 6. This CDR3 contains 13 residues. This clone was picked up a small number of times. The specimen sequenced was peripheral blood. The source is a woman aged 70-85 years with COVID-19, enrolled during active disease. The chain carries TRBV10-2 and TRBJ1-6; 8 bases map to TRBD1. Here the CDR3 DNA reads TGCGCCAGCAAAACAGGGGGTCAATCACCCCTCCACTTT. Its protein is CASKTGGQSPLHF.